This T cell receptor beta chain was sequenced during a study of Graves' ophthalmopathy and Graves' hyperthyroidism. Study information: Stable hyperthyroidism denotes an absence of ophthalmopathy throughout 18 months of follow-up.

CDR3 regions of TCR beta were amplified from RNA transcripts. Amplification began with first-round RT-PCR using HTBI primers, then second-round multiplex PCR was performed. TCRdb passed the multiplex PCR reads through MiXCR, listing each CDR3 protein once. The sample lists over a million distinct CDR3 sequences, about two fifths occurring once. Thyroid ultrasound, orbital computed tomography, TRAb, serum thyroxine and clinical symptoms formed the basis of diagnosis. The germline V gene encodes CDR1 DFQATT and CDR2 SNEGSKA (reference sequence). J was trimmed by 5 bases and V by 0 bases; bases with no gene match: 10. The CDR3 spans 16 residues. Only a few counts were recorded for this clonotype. Its target is not known. Findings and limits, study-wide: Detected in blood as well were most expanded thyroid clonotypes with frequency above 0.001.

Source material: peripheral blood or thyroid tissue (not recorded which). The chain joins TRBV20-1 to TRBJ2-5; 9 positions match TRBD2. The receptor's source is an adult man with Graves' hyperthyroidism. Written as DNA, the CDR3 is TGCAGTGCTAGAGATTACGCGGGAGGGCCGGGGGAGACCCAGTACTTC. This codes for CSARDYAGGPGETQYF.